There are a few counts of the clone carrying this T cell receptor beta chain. The antigen remains unidentified. The source of the sample is a study of CD8 T cells in Susac syndrome. The study's findings and limits: An acknowledgment was made by the study that its TCR sequencing and HLA analysis involved relatively few individuals.

With random hexamers, reverse transcription was performed on about 0.45 to 1 ug of RNA. TCR beta CDR3 was amplified by immunoSEQ covering 54 Vbeta and 13 Jbeta. TCRdb recomputed calls from the immunoSEQ multiplex PCR reads with MiXCR, one row per CDR3 protein. This table has hundreds of thousands of distinct CDR3 sequences, more than 80% appearing once. This CDR3 has 13 residues. Germline CDR1 MNHEY, CDR2 SMNVEV (reference sequence). V dropped 6 bases and J dropped 1 base, with 9 bases sitting between them. In the multiple sclerosis control group, patients were treatment-naive and had stable or active relapsing-remitting disease. TEMRA cells were FACS-enriched, while CD8+ and CD4+ T cells were negatively isolated.

The chain links TRBV27 to TRBJ1-1; D unresolved. The sample comprised CD8+ T cells from PBMCs. The sequence came from a human donor with multiple sclerosis. The CDR3 region has the DNA TGTGCCAGCAGCTTGAGCGCGAACACTGAAGCTTTCTTT. The encoded protein is CASSLSANTEAFF.